These 25 T cell receptor beta chains came from one sample sequenced in a study of T cells in tumors after PD-1 blockade. Sequencing was performed with immunoSEQ multiplex PCR; in TCRdb, only in-frame clones are kept and a portion is missing. Here the sample spans 10,000 to 15,000 clones, 55% to 80% being singletons. The sample in question was tumor tissue, obtained before anti-PD-1 treatment. These receptors were obtained from a human donor with cutaneous squamous cell carcinoma.

The V gene is TRBV5-6, the J gene TRBJ2-3; no clear D gene. V lost 1 base, J lost 4 bases, and 7 bases lay in between. Germline-derived CDR1 and CDR2 are SGHDT and YYEEEE. The CDR3 is 13 amino acids. CDR3 DNA sequence: TGTGCCAGCAGCTTGACTTTCGCAGATACGCAGTATTTT. This encodes CASSLTFADTQYF.

Only one count was recorded for this clone. The chain uses TRBV6-2 or TRBV6-3 and TRBJ2-5; TRBD1 might be the D (6 bases). The CDR3 runs 15 residues. V was clipped by 6 bases and J by 1 base, with 15 bases between them. CDR1 and CDR2 (germline): MNHEY, SVGEGT. CDR3 in amino acids: CASSSIQGSQETQYF. The DNA of the CDR3 is TGTGCCAGCAGCAGTATCCAGGGGTCCCAAGAGACCCAGTACTTC.

V gene TRBV12-5 combines with J gene TRBJ2-7; D uncertain. Deletions cut 1 base from V and 2 bases from J, with 3 bases between. Germline V gene sequence: CDR1 LGHNT, CDR2 FRNRAP. CDR3 length: 12 residues. CDR3: CASGLETYEQYF. Written as DNA, the CDR3 is TGTGCTAGTGGTTTGGAGACCTACGAGCAGTACTTC.

This clone was detected a few times. The V call is TRBV19, the J call TRBJ1-1; TRBD1 is a possible D gene (5 bases). CDR3 length: 13 amino acids. The V gene lost 3 bases and the J gene lost 5 bases, with 10 bases spanning the gap. Per the germline V gene, CDR1 is LNHDA and CDR2 is SQIVND (reference sequence). The CDR3 sequence is CASSMEGETEAFF. DNA of the CDR3: TGTGCCAGTAGTATGGAAGGGGAGACTGAAGCTTTCTTT.

There are a few counts of this clone. The CDR3, as DNA: TGTGCCAGCAGCTTAGAGGCCAGCTTTGGGATTAACTATGGCTACACCTTC. Translation: CASSLEASFGINYGYTF. This chain connects TRBV13 to TRBJ1-2; D not resolved. Deletions cut 1 base from V and 1 base from J, with 16 bases between. Per the germline V gene, CDR1 is PRHDT and CDR2 is FYEKMQ (reference sequence). The CDR3 is 17 residues long.

The chain joins TRBV4-2 to TRBJ2-5; perhaps TRBD1 as D (5 bases). V was shortened by 0 bases and J by 5 bases, with 13 bases between the two germline ends. In germline, CDR1 is LGHNA, CDR2 YNFKEQ. The CDR3 is made up of 15 amino acids. The CDR3 reads CASSQDPWTRETQYF. As DNA, the CDR3 is TGTGCCAGCAGCCAAGATCCTTGGACACGGGAGACCCAGTACTTC.

This chain connects TRBV28 to TRBJ2-7; D is unclear. V gave up 6 bases and J gave up 3 bases, with 15 bases separating them. Looked up from germline, CDR1 is MDHEN and CDR2 is SYDVKM. The CDR3 has 14 amino acids. CDR3 sequence: CASSLSPPNYEQYF. CDR3 bases: TGTGCCAGCAGCCTCTCCCCGCCGAACTACGAGCAGTACTTC. Looking up the rest from reference TRBV28 and TRBJ2-7 gives the full variable domain: DVKVTQSSRYLVKRTGEKVFLECVQDMDHENMFWYRQDPGLGLRLIYFSYDVKMKEKGDIPEGYSVSREKKERFSLILESASTNQTSMYLCASSLSPPNYEQYFGPGTRLTVT.

V and J are TRBV11-2 and TRBJ2-5; D is perhaps TRBD2 (7 bases). V was clipped by 3 bases and J by 4 bases, with 27 bases between them. Looked up from germline, CDR1 is SGHAT and CDR2 is FQNNGV. The CDR3 sequence is 19 residues long. This CDR3 reads CASSFGLTGGGTGPETQYF. DNA for the CDR3: TGTGCCAGCAGCTTCGGACTCACGGGCGGGGGCACTGGACCAGAGACCCAGTACTTC.

The genes are TRBV30 and TRBJ2-1, with D tentatively TRBD1 or TRBD2 (6 bases each). This CDR3 is built from 12 residues. Germline values: CDR1 GTSNPN, CDR2 SVGIG (reference sequence). Trimming took off 2 bases at V and 5 bases at J, with 7 bases between the two ends. CDR3 residues: CAWSRGDNEQFF. CDR3 nucleotides: TGTGCCTGGAGTAGGGGGGACAATGAGCAGTTCTTC. The whole variable domain, filled in from reference TRBV30 and TRBJ2-1, reads SQTIHQWPATLVQPVGSPLSLECTVEGTSNPNLYWYRQAAGRGLQLLFYSVGIGQISSEVPQNLSASRPQDRQFILSSKKLLLSDSGFYLCAWSRGDNEQFFGPGTRLTVL.

This chain links TRBV6-2 or TRBV6-3 with TRBJ2-5, with D maybe TRBD2 (5 bases). V shed 0 bases and J shed 4 bases, with 15 bases lying between them. The CDR3 loop spans 16 amino acids. CDR1 is MNHEY and CDR2 is SVGEGT in the germline V gene. CDR3 nucleotide sequence: TGTGCCAGCAGTTACTCGAGAACGGGAAAGGCAGAGACCCAGTACTTC. Its translation is CASSYSRTGKAETQYF.

A single count supports this clone. The V call is TRBV14, the J call TRBJ1-2, with 10 bases lining up with TRBD1. V was clipped by 3 bases and J by 8 bases; unmatched bases: 15. The CDR3 covers 17 residues. CDR1 and CDR2 (germline): SGHDN, FVKESK. CDR3 protein: CASSHLSSTGGAGGYTF. The CDR3, as DNA: TGTGCCAGCAGCCACCTTTCCTCGACAGGGGGCGCGGGGGGCTACACCTTC.

CDR3 nucleotides: TGTGCCAGCAGCTCCGCAGCGGGGGTTAACTACAATGAGCAGTTCTTC. This gives the protein CASSSAAGVNYNEQFF. V gene TRBV7-2 combines with J gene TRBJ2-1; the match to TRBD2 covers 8 bases. J gave up 3 bases and V 4 bases, and 8 bases lay outside the gene matches. Germline loops: CDR1 SGHTA, CDR2 FQGNSA. The CDR3 sequence is 16 residues long.

About this clone: An end of the junction differs from the germline gene, which may be a read error. The V gene is TRBV27, the J gene TRBJ2-2; D gene uncertain. CDR3 length: 13 residues. Germline V gene sequence: CDR1 MNHEY, CDR2 SMNVEV (reference sequence). CDR3 region: CASSLSNTGELFF. The CDR3 bases are TGTGCCAGCAGTCTATCGAACACCGGGGAGCTGTTTTTT.

This chain links TRBV5-1 with TRBJ2-7; 8 bases agree with TRBD1. Germline CDR1 reads SGHRS; CDR2 reads YFSETQ. V lost 7 bases and J lost 6; bases outside the gene matches: 15. This CDR3 comprises 15 residues. CDR3 DNA sequence: TGCGCCAGCCCAAAGCCAGGGGGCGCTCGGCGCGAGCAGTACTTC. Translation gives CASPKPGGARREQYF. The whole variable domain, remainder taken from reference TRBV5-1 and TRBJ2-7, is KAGVTQTPRYLIKTRGQQVTLSCSPISGHRSVSWYQQTPGQGLQFLFEYFSETQRNKGNFPGRFSGRQFSNSRSEMNVSTLELGDSALYLCASPKPGGARREQYFGPGTRLTVT.

The V and J genes are TRBV5-1 and TRBJ1-1, with a weak D call TRBD1 (6 bases). V lost 4 bases to trimming and J lost 4 bases, with 14 bases between them. The germline CDR1 and CDR2 sequences are SGHRS and YFSETQ. This CDR3 has 14 amino acids. The CDR3, as DNA: TGCGCCAGCAGCCCGCCCGGGACATCCACTGAAGCTTTCTTT. This translates into CASSPPGTSTEAFF.

The chain couples TRBV7-3 to TRBJ2-1, with 11 nucleotides matching TRBD2. V lost 3 bases and J lost 7; bases outside the gene matches: 5. This CDR3 has 15 amino acids. Germline CDR1 is SGHTA and CDR2 is FQGTGA. CDR3 nucleotide sequence: TGTGCCAGCAGCTTGGGGACTAGCGGTCTAAATGAGCAGTTCTTC. It yields the protein CASSLGTSGLNEQFF.

The rearrangement uses TRBV10-3 and TRBJ2-1; 9 bases fit TRBD2. The CDR3 contains 13 residues. Germline V gene lookup returns CDR1 ENHRY and CDR2 SYGVKD. V lost 9 bases, J lost 0 bases, and 0 bases stayed unmatched. The CDR3, as DNA: TGTGCCATAGCGGGGGGCTCCTACAATGAGCAGTTCTTC. It translates to CAIAGGSYNEQFF.

This clone is large by share. The chain couples TRBV9 to TRBJ2-1; 14 nucleotides agree with TRBD2. This CDR3 has 16 amino acids. V lost 2 bases to trimming and J lost 6 bases; unmatched junction nucleotides: 4. Germline CDR1 is SGDLS and CDR2 is YYNGEE. The CDR3 region has the DNA TGTGCCAGCAGCGTGGGACTAGCGGGAGCTAGCAATGAGCAGTTCTTC. Translating gives CASSVGLAGASNEQFF.

This clone was recorded only once. The V gene is TRBV7-9, the J gene TRBJ2-1, with D possibly TRBD1 on 5 matching bases. The CDR3 spans 15 residues. V lost 5 bases, J lost 0 bases, and 11 bases lay in between. CDR1 and CDR2 from the germline V gene are SEHNR and FQNEAQ (reference sequence). CDR3 protein: CASSRQLSSYNEQFF. Written as DNA, the CDR3 is TGTGCCAGCAGCCGACAGCTAAGCTCCTACAATGAGCAGTTCTTC. Drawing the rest from reference TRBV7-9 and TRBJ2-1, the complete variable domain is DTGVSQNPRHKITKRGQNVTFRCDPISEHNRLYWYRQTLGQGPEFLTYFQNEAQLEKSRLLSDRFSAERPKGSFSTLEIQRTEQGDSAMYLCASSRQLSSYNEQFFGPGTRLTVL.

This clone has more than one count but fewer than ten. V and J are TRBV27 and TRBJ1-2, with TRBD1 matching 8 bases. This CDR3 has 16 residues. Germline values: CDR1 MNHEY, CDR2 SMNVEV (reference sequence). V shed 8 bases and J 0 bases; nucleotides not matched to a gene: 11. This CDR3 reads CASGQGQTRTNYGYTF. CDR3 coding DNA: TGTGCCAGCGGACAGGGACAGACCAGAACTAACTATGGCTACACCTTC.

The rearrangement joins TRBV30 to TRBJ1-5, with 7 bases lining up with TRBD1. V was clipped by 2 bases and J by 6 bases; unmatched bases: 10. CDR1 and CDR2 (germline): GTSNPN, SVGIG (reference sequence). This CDR3 region has 15 residues. The CDR3 protein is CAWSSQNRGGQPQHF. The CDR3 bases are TGTGCCTGGAGTAGCCAAAACAGGGGCGGTCAGCCCCAGCATTTT.

This clone has only a few counts. This rearrangement joins TRBV28 to TRBJ2-3; TRBD2 aligns across 9 bases. The ends lost 5 bases at V and 2 bases at J; junction bases unmatched: 8. CDR1 is MDHEN, CDR2 SYDVKM, per germline. The CDR3 consists of 16 residues. CDR3 amino acids: CASSPQAGGVTDTQYF. The CDR3 DNA follows: TGTGCCAGCAGTCCCCAGGCGGGGGGGGTCACAGATACGCAGTATTTT.

The V call is TRBV2, the J call TRBJ2-2; tentatively, D is TRBD2 (5 bases). V shed 5 bases and J shed 7 bases, with 11 bases lying between them. This CDR3 comprises 13 residues. Germline V CDR1 and CDR2: SNHLY, FYNNEI. The CDR3 here is CASSPGLLGELFF. DNA for the CDR3: TGTGCCAGCAGTCCAGGACTCCTCGGGGAGCTGTTTTTT.

J is TRBJ1-5 and V is TRBV4-2, with D unresolved. CDR1 and CDR2 (germline): LGHNA, YNFKEQ. This CDR3 region has 14 residues. V shed 0 bases and J shed 1 base, with 4 bases lying between them. CDR3 nucleotide sequence: TGTGCCAGCAGCCAAGATTCAAGCAATCAGCCCCAGCATTTT. It is translated as CASSQDSSNQPQHF.

This rearrangement joins TRBV10-3 to TRBJ2-7; unclear D gene. The CDR3 extends over 13 amino acids. CDR1 and CDR2 from the germline V gene are ENHRY and SYGVKD. The V and J ends lost 7 bases and 6 bases respectively, with 16 bases between them. CDR3 region: CAIKGSGPLEQYF. DNA of the CDR3: TGTGCCATCAAAGGGTCAGGTCCCCTCGAGCAGTACTTC.